These T cell receptor beta chains were read from a single sample in a study of cytomegalovirus exposure and HLA in healthy donors. The method was immunoSEQ multiplex PCR; TCRdb's version includes in-frame clones alone and lacks a portion of them. The sample includes 90,000 to 150,000 clones, roughly 82% of them seen just once. The sample comprised PBMCs. These receptors originate from a man aged 35-49 years in good health and CMV-seropositive. CDR3s include the opening cysteine and the closing phenylalanine or tryptophan. A D gene is named only where the DNA matches it firmly. Clone size is shown for a subset of rows, as once, few, many or a class of expanded clone.

>TRBD2|TRBV6-4|TRBJ2-3|few
CASSRLADSTDTQYF
TGTGCCAGCAGTCGACTAGCGGATAGCACAGATACGCAGTATTTT
>TRBD1|TRBV5-6|TRBJ2-7|-
CATYSGTGAEEQYF
TGTGCCACCTATAGTGGGACAGGGGCGGAAGAGCAGTACTTC
>-|TRBV6-5|TRBJ1-1|-
CASSAQGMNTEAFF
TGTGCCAGCAGCGCCCAGGGGATGAACACTGAAGCTTTCTTT
>TRBD2|TRBV6-6|TRBJ2-1|-
CASSYSSSGGAVEQFF
TGTGCCAGCAGTTACTCGTCCAGCGGGGGGGCTGTTGAGCAGTTCTTC
>TRBD1|TRBV9|TRBJ1-6|-
CASSPSSGTVYNSPLHF
TGTGCCAGCAGCCCTTCCTCCGGGACAGTCTATAATTCACCCCTCCACTTT
>TRBD2|TRBV5-4|TRBJ2-5|-
CASSLARSGGQETQYF
TGTGCCAGCAGCTTGGCGCGTAGCGGGGGACAAGAGACCCAGTACTTC
>-|TRBV4-1|TRBJ1-3|-
CASSQVLQRVSGGNTIYF
TGCGCCAGCAGCCAAGTCCTACAGAGGGTGAGCGGTGGAAACACCATATATTTT
>-|TRBV18|TRBJ2-7|few
CASSALVGEQYF
TGTGCCAGCTCAGCCTTAGTCGGGGAGCAGTACTTC
>-|TRBV21-1|TRBJ1-5|-
CASSPLNQPQHF
TGTGCCAGCAGCCCCCTCAATCAGCCCCAGCATTTT
>-|TRBV23-1|TRBJ2-3|-
CASSQSGRDVNTDTQYF
TGCGCCAGCAGTCAATCGGGCAGGGATGTTAACACAGATACGCAGTATTTT
>-|TRBV4-3|TRBJ1-1|-
CASSQGTLGDTEAFF
TGCGCCAGCAGCCAAGGGACATTAGGGGACACTGAAGCTTTCTTT
>TRBD1|TRBV27|TRBJ1-1|-
CASIPYPGGDFTEAFF
TGTGCCAGCATCCCTTACCCAGGGGGTGACTTCACTGAAGCTTTCTTT
>-|TRBV7-8|TRBJ1-1|-
CASSFEGGNTEAFF
TGTGCCAGCAGCTTTGAAGGGGGGAACACTGAAGCTTTCTTT
>-|TRBV5-1|TRBJ2-1|-
CASSLVSLSEQFF
TGCGCCAGCAGCTTGGTTAGTTTAAGTGAGCAGTTCTTC
>-|TRBV7-2|TRBJ1-5|-
CASRLQGGSNQPQHF
TGTGCCAGCAGGCTCCAGGGCGGTAGCAATCAGCCCCAGCATTTT
>-|TRBV7-9|TRBJ2-3|-
CASSRRGSLSGTDTQYF
TGTGCCAGCAGCCGGCGCGGCAGTCTATCTGGCACAGATACGCAGTATTTT
>-|TRBV12-5|TRBJ2-5|-
CASGLWGGTLETQYF
TGTGCTAGTGGTTTATGGGGTGGGACTTTAGAGACCCAGTACTTC
>-|TRBV7-8|TRBJ2-7|few
CASSEGDRTYEQYF
TGTGCCAGCAGCGAGGGCGACAGGACCTACGAGCAGTACTTC
>TRBD1|TRBV19|TRBJ1-5|once
CASSTAGTGGGNQPQHF
TGTGCCAGTAGTACTGCCGGGACAGGGGGCGGAAACCAGCCCCAGCATTTT
>-|TRBV7-3|TRBJ1-1|-
CASSPRGDTEAFF
TGTGCCAGCAGCCCGCGGGGGGACACTGAAGCTTTCTTT
>-|TRBV13|TRBJ1-3|few
CASSLGGGPSQGNTIYF
TGTGCCAGCAGCTTAGGCGGGGGGCCCTCTCAAGGAAACACCATATATTTT
>TRBD1|TRBV4-1|TRBJ1-2|-
CASSQKGIGGNSYGYTF
TGCGCCAGCAGCCAAAAAGGTATAGGGGGCAATTCCTATGGCTACACCTTC
>-|TRBV9|TRBJ1-2|-
CASSPYRLNYGYTF
TGTGCCAGCAGCCCATACAGGCTCAACTATGGCTACACCTTC
>TRBD2|TRBV4-3|TRBJ2-1|-
CASSHRLAGGDNEQFF
TGCGCCAGCAGCCACCGACTAGCGGGGGGGGACAATGAGCAGTTCTTC
>TRBD2|TRBV7-9|TRBJ2-7|-
CASSDGTSDEQYF
TGTGCCAGCAGCGACGGGACTAGCGACGAGCAGTACTTC
>TRBD1|TRBV7-9|TRBJ1-4|-
CASQQGGTTNEKLFF
TGTGCCAGTCAACAGGGGGGTACAACTAATGAAAAACTGTTTTTT
>TRBD1|TRBV4-1|TRBJ1-5|-
CASSQDPPGQHDQPQHF
TGCGCCAGCAGCCAAGATCCCCCGGGACAGCATGATCAGCCCCAGCATTTT
>-|TRBV2|TRBJ2-2|-
CASRLRAGELFF
TGTGCCAGCAGGCTCAGGGCCGGGGAGCTGTTTTTT
>-|TRBV11-3|TRBJ2-2|-
CASSLRITGELFF
TGTGCCAGCAGCCTCAGGATCACCGGGGAGCTGTTTTTT
>TRBD1|TRBV27|TRBJ1-6|-
CASSLVGGPNSPLHF
TGTGCCAGCAGTTTAGTAGGGGGCCCTAATTCACCCCTCCACTTT
>-|TRBV2|TRBJ2-5|-
CASSEWRNTVEETQYF
TGTGCCAGCAGTGAATGGCGGAACACCGTAGAAGAGACCCAGTACTTC
>-|TRBV25-1|TRBJ1-2|-
CASSDIRTAFSF
TGTGCCAGCAGTGATATACGGACAGCCTTCTCCTTC
>-|TRBV9|TRBJ2-1|-
CASSVDGGGGGNEQFF
TGTGCCAGCAGCGTAGACGGCGGGGGAGGGGGAAATGAGCAGTTCTTC
>-|TRBV6-5|TRBJ1-1|few
CASSSGQNTEAFF
TGTGCCAGCAGCTCCGGACAGAACACTGAAGCTTTCTTT
>-|TRBV5-4|TRBJ2-1|once
CASSNDGKHNEQFF
TGTGCCAGCAGCAATGACGGGAAACACAATGAGCAGTTCTTC
>TRBD2|TRBV7-3|TRBJ2-3|-
CASSLRVSRLAGGSTDTQYF
TGTGCCAGCAGCTTACGGGTTTCCCGACTAGCGGGGGGTTCCACAGATACGCAGTATTTT
>TRBD2|TRBV7-9|TRBJ2-3|-
CASSLPSGDPTDTQYF
TGTGCCAGCAGCTTACCTAGCGGGGACCCCACAGATACGCAGTATTTT
>-|TRBV2|TRBJ2-7|-
CASSEAGISSYEQYF
TGTGCCAGCAGTGAGGCAGGGATAAGCTCCTACGAGCAGTACTTC
>TRBD2|TRBV11-3|TRBJ2-1|-
CASSITSGEYEQFF
TGTGCCAGCAGCATTACTAGCGGGGAATATGAGCAGTTCTTC
>TRBD1|TRBV7-8|TRBJ1-2|-
CASSLDRGRNRYGYTF
TGTGCCAGCAGCTTAGACAGGGGGCGGAATCGATATGGCTACACCTTC
>TRBD1|TRBV29-1|TRBJ1-5|-
CSVALGQGEWGNQPQHF
TGCAGCGTTGCACTGGGACAGGGGGAGTGGGGCAATCAGCCCCAGCATTTT
>-|TRBV19|TRBJ1-2|-
CASSIAWTPTNYGYTF
TGTGCCAGTAGTATAGCTTGGACACCCACTAACTATGGCTACACCTTC
>TRBD1|TRBV9|TRBJ2-7|-
CASSVDRRSYEQYF
TGTGCCAGCAGCGTGGACAGGCGCTCCTACGAGCAGTACTTC